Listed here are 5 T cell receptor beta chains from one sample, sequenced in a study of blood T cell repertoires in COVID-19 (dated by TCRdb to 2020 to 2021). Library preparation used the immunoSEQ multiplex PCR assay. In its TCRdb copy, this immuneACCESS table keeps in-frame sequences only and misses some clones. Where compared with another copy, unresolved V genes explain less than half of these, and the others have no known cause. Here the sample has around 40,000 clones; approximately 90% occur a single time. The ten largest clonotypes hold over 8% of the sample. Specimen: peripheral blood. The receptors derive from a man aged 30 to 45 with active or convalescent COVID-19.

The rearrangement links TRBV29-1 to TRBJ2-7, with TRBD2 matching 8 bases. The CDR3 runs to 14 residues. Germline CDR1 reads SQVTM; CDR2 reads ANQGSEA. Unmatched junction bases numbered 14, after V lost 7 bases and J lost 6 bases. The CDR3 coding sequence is TGCAGCGCTACCCTTAGCGGGATGGGTGGCGAGCAGTACGTC. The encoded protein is CSATLSGMGGEQYV.

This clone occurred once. CDR3 coding DNA: TGCGCCAGCAGTGAGTCGGGCAGCTACGAGCAGTACTTC. It specifies CASSESGSYEQYF. The rearrangement joins TRBV10-1 to TRBJ2-7; D is uncertain. Germline values: CDR1 WNHNN, CDR2 SYGVQD (reference sequence). The V and J ends lost 0 bases and 3 bases respectively, with 6 bases between them. The CDR3 covers 13 residues.

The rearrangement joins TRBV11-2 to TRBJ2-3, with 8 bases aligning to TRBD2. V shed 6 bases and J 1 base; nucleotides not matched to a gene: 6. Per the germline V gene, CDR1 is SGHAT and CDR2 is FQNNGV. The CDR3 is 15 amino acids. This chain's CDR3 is CASRKRELGTDTQYF. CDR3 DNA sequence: TGTGCCAGCAGAAAGCGGGAGTTGGGCACAGATACGCAGTATTTT.

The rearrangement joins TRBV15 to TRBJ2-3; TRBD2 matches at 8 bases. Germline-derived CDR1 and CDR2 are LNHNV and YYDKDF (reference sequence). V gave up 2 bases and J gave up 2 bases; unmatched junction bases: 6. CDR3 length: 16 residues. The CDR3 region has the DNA TGTGCCACCAGCAGAACAAGCGGGGGTTACACAGATACGCAGTATTTT. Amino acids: CATSRTSGGYTDTQYF.

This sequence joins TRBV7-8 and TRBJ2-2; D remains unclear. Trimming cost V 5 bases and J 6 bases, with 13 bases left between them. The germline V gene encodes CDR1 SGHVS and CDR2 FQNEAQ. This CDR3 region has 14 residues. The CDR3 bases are TGTGCCAGCAGCGGTCTGACCGGAGCCGGGGAGCTGTTTTTT. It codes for CASSGLTGAGELFF.